One and the same sample provided the 15 T cell receptor beta chains below, sequenced in a study of T cells after yellow fever vaccination. In TCRdb, the 5' RACE reads were re-called with MiXCR into one record per CDR3 protein. Here the sample spans about 300,000 distinct CDR3 sequences, about 10% being singletons. Sample: CD4+ T cells sorted from PBMCs, taken 5 days after the yellow fever booster vaccination. The receptors come from a man younger than 30 who received the YFV17D yellow fever vaccine.

The rearrangement joins TRBV7-3 to TRBJ2-1; D perhaps matches TRBD1 (8 bases). CDR3 length: 16 amino acids. The V end was cut by 5 bases, the J end by 6 bases, with 20 bases between. CDR1 is SGHTA and CDR2 is FQGTGA in the germline V gene. The CDR3 reads CASSPQGAGGPNEQFF. The CDR3 nucleotides read TGTGCCAGCAGCCCTCAGGGGGCCGGGGGGCCCAATGAGCAGTTCTTC.

The rearrangement links TRBV20-1 to TRBJ2-5; 10 positions agree with TRBD1. V trimming: 6 bases; J trimming: 2 bases; junction bases outside the gene matches: 6. The CDR3 has 14 amino acids. Germline CDR1 DFQATT, CDR2 SNEGSKA (reference sequence). The CDR3 coding sequence is TGCAGTGCCAACCGGGGACAGGGGCAAGAGACCCAGTACTTC. Protein: CSANRGQGQETQYF.

The J gene is TRBJ2-1, the V gene TRBV3-1; D ambiguous. This CDR3 is built from 15 residues. Trimming took 5 bases from V and 0 from J, leaving 11 bases between them. The germline gives CDR1 LGHDT, CDR2 YNNKEL (reference sequence). The CDR3 DNA sequence: TGTGCCAGCAGCGAAGGCCCGAGCTCCTACAATGAGCAGTTCTTC. Translated, it gives CASSEGPSSYNEQFF.

This clonotype was counted at least ten times. V gene TRBV5-1 combines with J gene TRBJ1-1; D gene uncertain. The CDR3 runs 13 residues. Germline V lookup: CDR1 SGHRS, CDR2 YFSETQ. Between the trimmed V and J ends, which lost 6 bases and 0 bases, there was a span of 9 bases. The CDR3 sequence: CASKRVMNTEAFF. As DNA, the CDR3 is TGCGCCAGCAAGAGAGTTATGAACACTGAAGCTTTCTTT. The variable domain in full, completed from reference TRBV5-1 and TRBJ1-1, reads KAGVTQTPRYLIKTRGQQVTLSCSPISGHRSVSWYQQTPGQGLQFLFEYFSETQRNKGNFPGRFSGRQFSNSRSEMNVSTLELGDSALYLCASKRVMNTEAFFGQGTRLTVV.

This clonotype was detected only a few times. The rearrangement links TRBV30 to TRBJ2-7; D unresolved. Germline CDR1 and CDR2: GTSNPN and SVGIG (reference sequence). This CDR3 contains 15 residues. Trimming shortened V by 1 base and J by 0 bases, and 13 bases separated the two germline ends. CDR3 in amino acids: CAWSAPTGFSYEQYF. In DNA, the CDR3 is TGTGCCTGGAGTGCTCCGACCGGCTTCTCCTACGAGCAGTACTTC.

The chain uses TRBV2 and TRBJ2-5; D gene uncertain. V was cut by 7 bases and J by 2 bases, with 8 bases left in between. CDR3 size: 12 residues. Germline assignment: CDR1 SNHLY and CDR2 FYNNEI. The CDR3 DNA is TGTGCCAGCACCCTAGAACAAGAGACCCAGTACTTC. It is translated as CASTLEQETQYF. Variable domain in full (rest from reference TRBV2 and TRBJ2-5): EPEVTQTPSHQVTQMGQEVILRCVPISNHLYFYWYRQILGQKVEFLVSFYNNEISEKSEIFDDQFSVERPDGSNFTLKIRSTKLEDSAMYFCASTLEQETQYFGPGTRLLVL.

J is TRBJ2-7 and V is TRBV20-1; a weak D match, TRBD1 (6 bases). This CDR3 spans 12 amino acids. Deletions cut 5 bases from V and 0 bases from J, with 8 bases between. Germline V gene data show CDR1 as DFQATT and CDR2 as SNEGSKA (reference sequence). The chain's CDR3 is CSASTGSYEQYV. CDR3 nucleotide sequence: TGCAGTGCTTCGACAGGCTCCTACGAGCAGTACGTC.

In this sample, this clonotype turned up many times. The rearrangement joins TRBV4-3 to TRBJ1-2; D might be TRBD1 (6 bases). The germline V gene encodes CDR1 LGHNA and CDR2 YSLEER. The CDR3 contains 16 residues. The V end lost 0 bases, the J end lost 2 bases, and 13 bases lay between the germline ends. In DNA, the CDR3 is TGCGCCAGCAGCCAAGAAAGGGGGGCTTGGAACTATGGCTACACCTTC. Its translation is CASSQERGAWNYGYTF.

This clonotype was observed many times. The CDR3 nucleotides are TGCGCCAGCAGGGGAGCGGGGTACGGCTACGAGCAGTACTTC. It specifies CASRGAGYGYEQYF. V gene TRBV10-2 combines with J gene TRBJ2-7; the match to TRBD2 covers 7 bases. Germline V gene data show CDR1 as WSHSY and CDR2 as SAAADI. The CDR3 sequence is 14 residues long. The V gene end was trimmed by 6 bases and the J gene end by 3 bases; junction bases not matched to a gene: 8.

The sample holds many counts of this clonotype. The V gene is TRBV20-1, the J gene TRBJ2-3, with 8 bases identical to TRBD2. The J segment lost 0 bases and the V segment lost 0 bases, leaving 5 bases of the junction unmatched. The CDR3 contains 16 residues. Per germline, CDR1 DFQATT and CDR2 SNEGSKA (reference sequence). The CDR3 reads CSARDGAGGSTDTQYF. Written as DNA, the CDR3 is TGCAGTGCTAGAGATGGGGCGGGGGGAAGCACAGATACGCAGTATTTT.

This clonotype was recorded a few times. V and J are TRBV7-2 and TRBJ1-4, with 8 bases aligning to TRBD1. Germline CDR1 and CDR2: SGHTA and FQGNSA. The CDR3 has 15 residues. The trim removed 6 bases at V and 2 bases at J, leaving 5 bases unmatched. In DNA, the CDR3 is TGTGCCAGCAGAGCAGGGGGCGGCACTAATGAAAAACTGTTTTTT. Protein: CASRAGGGTNEKLFF.

This clonotype occurred many times. The chain has TRBV7-2 and TRBJ2-3; D tentatively fits TRBD1 or TRBD2 (5 bases each). Germline V gene sequence: CDR1 SGHTA, CDR2 FQGNSA. The length of the CDR3 is 12 residues. V was clipped by 5 bases and J by 6 bases, with 9 bases between them. The CDR3 is CASSPEGDTQYF. The CDR3 DNA is TGTGCCAGCAGCCCAGAGGGGGATACGCAGTATTTT.

In its sample, this clonotype was seen a few times. The rearrangement joins TRBV7-9 to TRBJ1-6, with D unresolved. Per the germline V gene, CDR1 is SEHNR and CDR2 is FQNEAQ (reference sequence). The CDR3 has 13 residues. V lost 2 bases and J lost 8, with 7 bases in between. CDR3 in amino acids: CASSLIGDSPLHF. CDR3 DNA sequence: TGTGCCAGCAGCTTAATTGGGGATTCACCCCTCCACTTT.

This clonotype has only a few counts. The rearrangement joins TRBV4-3 to TRBJ2-1, with D uncertain. The ends were cut back, 0 bases at V and 7 bases at J, with 4 bases in the middle. This CDR3 is built from 12 residues. Germline CDR1 is LGHNA and CDR2 is YSLEER. CDR3 in DNA: TGCGCCAGCAGCCAAGAAACTAATGAGCAGTTCTTC. This gives the protein CASSQETNEQFF.

This clonotype has a handful of counts. The V and J genes are TRBV5-1 and TRBJ1-3; D might be TRBD1 (5 bases). Germline CDR1 is SGHRS and CDR2 is YFSETQ. V gave up 4 bases and J gave up 3 bases, with 14 bases separating them. The CDR3 loop spans 15 amino acids. As DNA, the CDR3 is TGCGCCAGCAGCAGGTCGGGGGGTAGTGGAAACACCATATATTTT. Translated: CASSRSGGSGNTIYF.